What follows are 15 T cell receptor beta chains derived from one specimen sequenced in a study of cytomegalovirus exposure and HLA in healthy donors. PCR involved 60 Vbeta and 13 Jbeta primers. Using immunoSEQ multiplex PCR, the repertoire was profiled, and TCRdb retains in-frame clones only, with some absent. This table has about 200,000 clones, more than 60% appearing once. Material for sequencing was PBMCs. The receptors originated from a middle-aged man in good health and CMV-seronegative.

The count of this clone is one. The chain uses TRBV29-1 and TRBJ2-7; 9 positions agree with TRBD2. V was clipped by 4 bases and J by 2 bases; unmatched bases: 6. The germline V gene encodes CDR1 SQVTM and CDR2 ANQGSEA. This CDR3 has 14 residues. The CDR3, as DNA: TGCAGCGTTGGGCCTAGCGGGGTGGCCTACGAGCAGTACTTC. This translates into CSVGPSGVAYEQYF.

CDR3 region: CASSDGFGSEQYF. The CDR3 nucleotides read TGTGCCAGCAGTGACGGTTTCGGTAGCGAGCAGTACTTC. The chain employs TRBV2 and TRBJ2-7; the D is unclear. This CDR3 has 13 residues. Trimming cost V 3 bases and J 6 bases, with 12 bases left between them. Germline V CDR1 and CDR2: SNHLY, FYNNEI.

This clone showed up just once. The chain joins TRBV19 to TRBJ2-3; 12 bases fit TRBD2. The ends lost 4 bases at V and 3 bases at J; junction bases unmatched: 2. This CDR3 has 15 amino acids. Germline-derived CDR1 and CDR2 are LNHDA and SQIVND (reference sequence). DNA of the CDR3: TGTGCCAGTAGTAGGGGGACTAGCGGGACAGATACGCAGTATTTT. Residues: CASSRGTSGTDTQYF.

CDR3: CASSSRLAGNTGELFF. CDR3 bases: TGTGCCAGCAGCTCTCGACTAGCGGGTAACACCGGGGAGCTGTTTTTT. The genes are TRBV7-2 and TRBJ2-2; TRBD2 matches 10 bases. This CDR3 spans 16 amino acids. Germline lookup yields CDR1 SGHTA and CDR2 FQGNSA. V was clipped by 4 bases and J by 2 bases; unmatched bases: 4.

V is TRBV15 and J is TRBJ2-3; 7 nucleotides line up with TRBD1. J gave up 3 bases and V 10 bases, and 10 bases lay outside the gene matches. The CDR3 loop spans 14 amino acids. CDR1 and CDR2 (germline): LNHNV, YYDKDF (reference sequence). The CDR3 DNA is TGTGCCAATACAGGGGTGGATTGGACAGATACGCAGTATTTT. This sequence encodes CANTGVDWTDTQYF.

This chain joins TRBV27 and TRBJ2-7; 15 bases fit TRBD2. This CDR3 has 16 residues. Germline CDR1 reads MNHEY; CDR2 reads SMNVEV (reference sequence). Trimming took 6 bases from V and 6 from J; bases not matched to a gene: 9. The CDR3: CASRLTQGLAGGEQYF. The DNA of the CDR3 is TGTGCCAGCAGGTTAACCCAGGGACTAGCGGGAGGCGAGCAGTACTTC.

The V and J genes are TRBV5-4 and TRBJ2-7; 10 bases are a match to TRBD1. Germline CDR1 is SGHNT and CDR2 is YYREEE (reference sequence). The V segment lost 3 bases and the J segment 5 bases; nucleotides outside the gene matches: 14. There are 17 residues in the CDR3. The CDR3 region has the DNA TGTGCCAGCAGCTCCATGCGCGGGACAGGGGTAATGCACGAGCAGTACTTC. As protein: CASSSMRGTGVMHEQYF.

The CDR3 sequence: CASGTVRGARYGYTF. The CDR3, as DNA: TGTGCCAGCGGTACGGTGCGGGGGGCGCGGTATGGCTACACCTTC. The chain recombines TRBV27 with TRBJ1-2; tentatively, D is TRBD1 (6 bases). Germline CDR1 reads MNHEY; CDR2 reads SMNVEV (reference sequence). The germline V and J ends were trimmed by 8 bases and 5 bases, with 21 bases remaining between them. This CDR3 region has 15 residues.

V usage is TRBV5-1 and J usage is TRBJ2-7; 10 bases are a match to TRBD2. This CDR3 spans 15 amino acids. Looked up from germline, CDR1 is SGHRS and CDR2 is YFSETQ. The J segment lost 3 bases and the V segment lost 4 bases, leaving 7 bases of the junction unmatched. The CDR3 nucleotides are TGCGCCAGCAGCCGAGGGGCTAGCGGGGGCTACGAGCAGTACTTC. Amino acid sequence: CASSRGASGGYEQYF.

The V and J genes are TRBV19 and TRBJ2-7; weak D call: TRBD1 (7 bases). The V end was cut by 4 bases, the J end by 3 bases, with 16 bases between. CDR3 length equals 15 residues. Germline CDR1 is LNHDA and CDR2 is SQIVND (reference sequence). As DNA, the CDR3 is TGTGCCAGTAGTACAAGCAGGGGGGATAACTACGAGCAGTACTTC. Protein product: CASSTSRGDNYEQYF.

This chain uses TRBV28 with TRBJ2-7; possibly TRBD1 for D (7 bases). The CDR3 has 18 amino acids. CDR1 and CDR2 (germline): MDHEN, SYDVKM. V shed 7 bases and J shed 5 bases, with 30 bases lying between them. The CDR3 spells CASNPLGQGGRGVDEQYF. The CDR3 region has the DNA TGTGCCAGCAACCCACTTGGGCAGGGGGGCAGGGGGGTGGACGAGCAGTACTTC.

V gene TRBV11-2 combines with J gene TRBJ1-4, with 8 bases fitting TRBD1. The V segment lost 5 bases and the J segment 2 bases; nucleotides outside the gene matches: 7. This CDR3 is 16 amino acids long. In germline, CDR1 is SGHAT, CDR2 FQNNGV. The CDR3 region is CASSPTTGGTNEKLFF. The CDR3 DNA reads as TGTGCCAGCAGCCCGACCACAGGGGGGACTAATGAAAAACTGTTTTTT.

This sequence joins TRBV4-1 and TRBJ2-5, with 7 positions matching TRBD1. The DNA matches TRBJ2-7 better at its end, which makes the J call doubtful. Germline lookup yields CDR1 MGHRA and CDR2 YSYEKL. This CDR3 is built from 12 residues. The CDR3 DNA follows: TGCGCCAGCAGCCAAACAGGGGCCGAGCAGTACTTC. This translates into CASSQTGAEQYF.

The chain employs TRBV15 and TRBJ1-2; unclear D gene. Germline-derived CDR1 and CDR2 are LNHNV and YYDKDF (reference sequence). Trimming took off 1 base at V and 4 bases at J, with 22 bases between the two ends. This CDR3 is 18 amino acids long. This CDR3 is CATSRGLVAGPLGYGYTF. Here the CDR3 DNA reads TGTGCCACCAGCAGAGGTTTGGTTGCAGGCCCCCTTGGCTATGGCTACACCTTC. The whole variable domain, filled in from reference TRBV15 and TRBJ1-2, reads DAMVIQNPRYQVTQFGKPVTLSCSQTLNHNVMYWYQQKSSQAPKLLFHYYDKDFNNEADTPDNFQSRRPNTSFCFLDIRSPGLGDTAMYLCATSRGLVAGPLGYGYTFGSGTRLTVV.

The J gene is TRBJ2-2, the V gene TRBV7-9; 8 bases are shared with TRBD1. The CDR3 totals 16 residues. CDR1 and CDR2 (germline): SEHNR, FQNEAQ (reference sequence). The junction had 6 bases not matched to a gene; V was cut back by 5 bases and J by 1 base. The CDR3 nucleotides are TGTGCCAGCAGCGAAACAGGGGGTGGGAACACCGGGGAGCTGTTTTTT. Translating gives CASSETGGGNTGELFF.